The 12 T cell receptor beta chains listed next were all sequenced from one sample in a study of blood T cell repertoires in COVID-19. The repertoire was sequenced with immunoSEQ multiplex PCR; TCRdb's copy has only in-frame clones and lacks some. Found here are approximately 70,000 clones, around 86% of them singletons; the top ten hold 6% to 7%. The sample consisted of peripheral blood. The receptors were sampled from a man between 45 and 60 years old with active COVID-19.

The J gene is TRBJ2-6, the V gene TRBV5-1, with 8 nucleotides matching TRBD1. This CDR3 spans 18 amino acids. CDR1 is SGHRS, CDR2 YFSETQ, per germline. V lost 0 bases to trimming and J lost 3 bases; unmatched junction nucleotides: 8. CDR3 sequence reads: CASSLARSRGLGANVLTF. The CDR3 nucleotides are TGCGCCAGCAGCTTGGCCAGGAGCAGGGGGCTTGGGGCCAACGTCCTGACTTTC.

This chain uses TRBV20-1 with TRBJ1-1; TRBD1 is a possible D gene (5 bases). Between the trimmed V and J ends, which lost 3 bases and 1 base, there was a span of 12 bases. Germline assignment: CDR1 DFQATT and CDR2 SNEGSKA (reference sequence). The CDR3 has 14 residues. Here the CDR3 reads CSASPLTANTEAFF. CDR3 DNA: TGCAGTGCTAGTCCCCTGACAGCGAACACTGAAGCTTTCTTT.

This clone is a singleton in its sample. The genes are TRBV29-1 and TRBJ2-3; 11 nucleotides agree with TRBD1. Germline CDR1 SQVTM, CDR2 ANQGSEA. This CDR3 comprises 14 residues. V was clipped by 6 bases and J by 3 bases; unmatched bases: 5. The CDR3 sequence is CSVAGTGGTDTQYF. In nucleotides, the CDR3 is TGCAGCGTGGCCGGGACAGGGGGAACAGATACGCAGTATTTT.

Only one count was recorded for this clone. Written as DNA, the CDR3 is TGTGCCAGCAGCTCTTTACAGGGGGCAAATCAGCCCCAGCATTTT. Translating it yields CASSSLQGANQPQHF. J is TRBJ1-5 and V is TRBV7-6; 9 bases align to TRBD1. CDR1 SGHVS and CDR2 FNYEAQ come from the germline V gene. This CDR3 is 15 amino acids long. Trimming at V came to 4 bases and at J to 4 bases, leaving 5 bases not matched to a gene.

V usage is TRBV19 and J usage is TRBJ2-1; TRBD1 matches at 11 bases. After removal of 5 bases from V and 9 bases from J, the junction contained 12 bases not matched to a gene. Germline V lookup: CDR1 LNHDA, CDR2 SQIVND (reference sequence). The CDR3 runs 16 residues. The CDR3 sequence is CASSPGPGQGGGEQFF. The CDR3 bases are TGTGCCAGTAGTCCGGGACCGGGACAGGGGGGTGGTGAGCAGTTCTTC.

The chain employs TRBV24-1 and TRBJ2-3, with a possible D match to TRBD2 (7 bases). Germline V gives CDR1 KGHDR, CDR2 SFDVKD. The CDR3 length is 18 residues. Trimming cost V 4 bases and J 0 bases, with 19 bases left between them. The CDR3 sequence is CATSDPGGRGRSTDTQYF. In DNA, the CDR3 is TGTGCCACCAGTGACCCCGGCGGGCGGGGGCGTAGCACAGATACGCAGTATTTT.

J is TRBJ2-7 and V is TRBV28, with 7 bases lining up with TRBD1. This CDR3 is built from 16 residues. The germline CDR1 and CDR2 sequences are MDHEN and SYDVKM. J gave up 0 bases and V 3 bases, and 8 bases lay outside the gene matches. CDR3 loop: CASSLVKDRSSYEQYF. The CDR3 nucleotides read TGTGCCAGCAGTTTGGTGAAGGACAGGAGCTCCTACGAGCAGTACTTC.

The chain is built from TRBV27 and TRBJ2-1, with TRBD2 matching over 8 bases. V was clipped by 7 bases and J by 2 bases; unmatched bases: 7. The CDR3 is 15 residues long. CDR1 MNHEY and CDR2 SMNVEV come from the germline V gene (reference sequence). The CDR3 protein is CASKRAGVAYNEQFF. The CDR3 nucleotides read TGTGCCAGCAAAAGAGCGGGAGTGGCCTACAATGAGCAGTTCTTC.

The rearrangement links TRBV29-1 to TRBJ2-3; D perhaps matches TRBD1 (6 bases). The CDR3 contains 14 residues. Trimming removed 7 bases from V and 6 bases from J, with 20 bases in between. CDR1 is SQVTM, CDR2 ANQGSEA, per germline. In DNA, the CDR3 is TGCAGCGCCCACAGGGCCTTGAACGGGGATACGCAGTATTTT. It codes for CSAHRALNGDTQYF.

This clone has more than one count but fewer than ten. For the CDR3, the DNA is TGTGCCAGCAGCGCACACAGGGGGGGGTCGTATGAGCAGTTCTTC. Protein: CASSAHRGGSYEQFF. This sequence joins TRBV5-6 and TRBJ2-1; tentative D call: TRBD1 (8 bases). V was pared by 4 bases and J by 8 bases, with 19 bases between. Germline V gene data show CDR1 as SGHDT and CDR2 as YYEEEE. This CDR3 is built from 15 residues. Supplemented by reference TRBV5-6 and TRBJ2-1, the full variable domain reads DAGVTQSPTHLIKTRGQQVTLRCSPKSGHDTVSWYQQALGQGPQFIFQYYEEEERQRGNFPDRFSGHQFPNYSSELNVNALLLGDSALYLCASSAHRGGSYEQFFGPGTRLTVL.

The rearrangement links TRBV27 to TRBJ2-1; 8 nucleotides agree with TRBD2. The CDR3 is made up of 18 amino acids. Trimming took 10 bases from V and 7 from J; bases not matched to a gene: 24. Per germline, CDR1 MNHEY and CDR2 SMNVEV (reference sequence). The CDR3 DNA reads as TGTGCCACCCAAGGACTAGCTTTGTCCCGGCCCCGTTCGAATGAGCAGTTCTTC. This sequence encodes CATQGLALSRPRSNEQFF.

V is TRBV4-1 and J is TRBJ2-1; 7 bases are a match to TRBD1. Germline V gene data show CDR1 as MGHRA and CDR2 as YSYEKL. V lost 1 base, J lost 2 bases, and 11 bases stayed unmatched. The CDR3 runs 18 residues. The CDR3 nucleotides read TGCGCCAGCAGCCAAGGACAGGGACCGAGGGCCACCTACAATGAGCAGTTCTTC. This translates into CASSQGQGPRATYNEQFF.